Shown below are 13 T cell receptor beta chains from a single sample sequenced in a study of blood T cell repertoires in COVID-19. Sequencing was performed with immunoSEQ multiplex PCR; in TCRdb, only in-frame clones are kept and a portion is missing. Altogether about 150,000 clones are present, around 84% being singletons, with the ten largest covering 8.9%. Sequencing was carried out using peripheral blood. The receptors were gathered from a young man with COVID-19, enrolled during active disease.

The chain links TRBV9 to TRBJ1-4; 11 nucleotides agree with TRBD1. Germline CDR1 reads SGDLS; CDR2 reads YYNGEE. The CDR3 sequence is 17 residues long. Losses at the gene ends were 0 bases for V and 6 bases for J; bases not matched to a gene: 7. The CDR3 sequence: CASSVAFGTGGDEKLFF. The CDR3 DNA reads TGTGCCAGCAGCGTAGCTTTCGGGACAGGGGGGGATGAAAAACTGTTTTTT.

This clone was seen only once. CDR3 coding DNA: TGTGCCAGCAGTGAAATGGTCGGCGAGCAGTACTTC. As protein: CASSEMVGEQYF. The chain is built from TRBV6-1 and TRBJ2-7, with D unclear. V was cut by 2 bases and J by 6 bases, with 8 bases left in between. Per germline, CDR1 MNHNS and CDR2 SASEGT. The CDR3 runs to 12 residues.

The chain recombines TRBV11-3 with TRBJ2-2, with TRBD2 matching over 9 bases. V gave up 1 base and J gave up 7 bases; unmatched junction bases: 4. The CDR3 extends over 15 amino acids. Germline V gene lookup returns CDR1 SGHNT and CDR2 YENEEA. CDR3 in amino acids: CASSLGLAGDGELFF. The CDR3 nucleotides read TGTGCCAGCAGCTTAGGGTTAGCGGGAGACGGGGAGCTGTTTTTT.

V is TRBV28 and J is TRBJ1-1, with D perhaps TRBD1 (5 bases). The ends were cut back, 3 bases at V and 5 bases at J, with 7 bases in the middle. The CDR3 sequence is 12 residues long. Germline V CDR1 and CDR2: MDHEN, SYDVKM. For the CDR3, the DNA is TGTGCCAGCAGTTTCGGGGGTACTGAAGCTTTCTTT. Translation: CASSFGGTEAFF.

The chain recombines TRBV2 with TRBJ2-7, with D unclear. Germline V lookup: CDR1 SNHLY, CDR2 FYNNEI. This CDR3 spans 11 amino acids. Trimming pared 7 bases from V and 2 bases from J, leaving 6 bases between. For the CDR3, the DNA is TGTGCCAGCACCAAAACCTACGAGCAGTACTTC. Protein sequence: CASTKTYEQYF.

This chain uses TRBV5-1 with TRBJ2-1; D perhaps matches TRBD2 (5 bases). This CDR3 is 16 amino acids long. V was pared by 3 bases and J by 5 bases, with 18 bases between. CDR1 and CDR2 (germline): SGHRS, YFSETQ. The CDR3 here is CASSYQSGFQNNEQFF. The CDR3 DNA reads as TGCGCCAGCAGCTATCAATCGGGATTTCAAAACAATGAGCAGTTCTTC.

This clone was seen only a few times. The CDR3 nucleotides read TGTGCCAGCAGCTTCTACTCTGGAAACACCATATATTTT. It codes for CASSFYSGNTIYF. The V gene is TRBV5-6, the J gene TRBJ1-3; unclear D gene. The V gene lost 2 bases and the J gene lost 0 bases, with 3 bases spanning the gap. Germline V gives CDR1 SGHDT, CDR2 YYEEEE. The CDR3 loop spans 13 amino acids.

The chain employs TRBV28 and TRBJ1-1; the D gene is possibly TRBD1 (5 bases). Germline lookup yields CDR1 MDHEN and CDR2 SYDVKM. Trimming took off 7 bases at V and 5 bases at J, with 20 bases between the two ends. This CDR3 spans 15 amino acids. The CDR3 nucleotides are TGTGCCAGCACCCCGGAATTCAGGGTTGGGACTGAAGCTTTCTTT. It specifies CASTPEFRVGTEAFF.

This chain joins TRBV7-2 and TRBJ2-7; the match to TRBD2 covers 10 bases. Trimming took 4 bases from V and 0 from J; bases not matched to a gene: 9. Germline-derived CDR1 and CDR2 are SGHTA and FQGNSA. The CDR3 loop spans 17 amino acids. The chain's CDR3 is CASSSPPGTSDSYEQYF. DNA for the CDR3: TGTGCCAGCAGCTCGCCCCCCGGGACTAGCGACTCCTACGAGCAGTACTTC.

Regarding this clone: Because the CDR3's place on the DNA is in doubt, the DNA is left out and the CDR3 is given as listed by TCRdb. The chain recombines TRBV2 with TRBJ2-5; TRBD2 is the table's D call and was not checked against the DNA. From its first to its last residue, the CDR3 has 19 amino acids. Germline V gives CDR1 SNHLY, CDR2 FYNNEI. CDR3 protein: CASTTSFGAGNPYQETQYF.

The gene calls are TRBV18 and TRBJ1-4, with a possible D match to TRBD1 (5 bases). The CDR3 length is 15 residues. Trimming stripped 0 bases from V and 5 bases from J, with 10 bases between. The germline CDR1 and CDR2 sequences are KGHSH and LQKENI. This CDR3 is CASSPPGVGNEKLFF. The CDR3 DNA follows: TGTGCCAGCTCACCACCAGGGGTCGGGAATGAAAAACTGTTTTTT.

This chain connects TRBV2 to TRBJ1-1; D gene unclear. Trimming removed 6 bases from V and 0 bases from J, with 14 bases in between. CDR1 SNHLY and CDR2 FYNNEI come from the germline V gene. The CDR3 is 15 amino acids. The CDR3, as DNA: TGTGCCAGCAGCACTAAGCGGAGGATGAACACTGAAGCTTTCTTT. It specifies CASSTKRRMNTEAFF.

The chain uses TRBV28 and TRBJ1-5; TRBD1 agrees at 9 bases. Germline lookup yields CDR1 MDHEN and CDR2 SYDVKM. The trim removed 5 bases at V and 4 bases at J, leaving 12 bases unmatched. This CDR3 region has 17 residues. The CDR3 loop is CASSPQQGARGNQPQHF. The CDR3 DNA is TGTGCCAGCAGTCCCCAACAGGGGGCGAGGGGTAATCAGCCCCAGCATTTT.